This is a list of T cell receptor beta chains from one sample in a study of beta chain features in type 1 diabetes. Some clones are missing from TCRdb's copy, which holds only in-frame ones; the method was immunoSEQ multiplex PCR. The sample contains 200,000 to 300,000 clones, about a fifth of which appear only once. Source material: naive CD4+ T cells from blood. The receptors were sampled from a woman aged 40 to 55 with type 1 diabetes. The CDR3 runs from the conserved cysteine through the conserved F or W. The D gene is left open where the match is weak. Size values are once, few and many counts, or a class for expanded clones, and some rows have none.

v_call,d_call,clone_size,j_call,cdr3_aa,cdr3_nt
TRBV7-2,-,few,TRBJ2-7,CASSPGRTYEQYF,TGTGCCAGCAGTCCTGGGAGAACCTACGAGCAGTACTTC
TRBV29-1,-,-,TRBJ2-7,CSVEWGGKYEQYF,TGCAGCGTTGAATGGGGCGGGAAATACGAGCAGTACTTC
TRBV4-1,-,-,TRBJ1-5,CASHRSYSNQPQHF,TGCGCCAGCCACAGGAGCTATAGCAATCAGCCCCAGCATTTT
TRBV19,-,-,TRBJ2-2,CASSPPRQGTNTGELFF,TGTGCCAGTAGTCCCCCGAGGCAGGGGACAAACACCGGGGAGCTGTTTTTT
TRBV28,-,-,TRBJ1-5,CASSLNYGQNQPQHF,TGTGCCAGCAGTTTGAATTACGGACAGAATCAGCCCCAGCATTTT
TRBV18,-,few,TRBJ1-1,CASSLSTAGGNTEAFF,TGTGCCAGCTCGCTCTCAACCGCCGGGGGGAACACTGAAGCTTTCTTT
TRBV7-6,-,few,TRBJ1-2,CASSLLSANYGYTF,TGTGCCAGCAGCTTGCTTTCAGCTAACTATGGCTACACCTTC
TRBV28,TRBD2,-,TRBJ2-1,CASSSSSGRLGEQFF,TGTGCCAGCAGTTCGTCTAGCGGGAGGTTGGGTGAGCAGTTCTTC
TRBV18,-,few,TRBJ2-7,CASSPGTEFYEQYF,TGTGCCAGCTCACCTGGTACAGAGTTCTACGAGCAGTACTTC
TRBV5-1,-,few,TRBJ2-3,CASSTDPILSTDTQYF,TGCGCCAGCAGCACAGACCCCATCCTGAGCACAGATACGCAGTATTTT
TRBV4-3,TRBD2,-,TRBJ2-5,CASSLGLAGGEETQYF,TGCGCCAGCAGCCTGGGACTAGCGGGGGGGGAAGAGACCCAGTACTTC
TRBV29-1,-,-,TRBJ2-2,CSVEDLLSVTGELFF,TGCAGCGTTGAAGATCTACTCTCGGTCACCGGGGAGCTGTTTTTT
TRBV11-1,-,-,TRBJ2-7,CASSSLKRSTGEQYF,TGTGCCAGCAGCTCCCTGAAACGGAGCACGGGGGAGCAGTACTTC
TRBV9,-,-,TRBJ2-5,CASSLLGLQETQYF,TGTGCCAGCAGCCTACTGGGACTTCAAGAGACCCAGTACTTC
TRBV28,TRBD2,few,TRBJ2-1,CASSPSGGRYNEQFF,TGTGCCAGCAGTCCTAGCGGGGGGCGATACAATGAGCAGTTCTTC
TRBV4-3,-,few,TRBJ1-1,CASSQMRGRAFF,TGCGCCAGCAGCCAAATGAGGGGGAGAGCTTTCTTT
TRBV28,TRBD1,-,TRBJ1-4,CASSLTGQVNEKLFF,TGTGCCAGCAGTTTAACGGGACAGGTCAATGAAAAACTGTTTTTT
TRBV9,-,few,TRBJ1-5,CASSVGVREPQHF,TGTGCCAGCAGCGTAGGGGTCCGGGAGCCCCAGCATTTT
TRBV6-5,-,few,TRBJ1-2,CASSYSRQSYGYTF,TGTGCCAGCAGTTACTCGAGACAGAGCTATGGCTACACCTTC
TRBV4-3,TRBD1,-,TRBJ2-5,CASSQDERGRETQYF,TGCGCCAGCAGCCAAGATGAAAGGGGGCGAGAGACCCAGTACTTC
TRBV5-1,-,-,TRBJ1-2,CASSFKQAANYGYTF,TGCGCCAGCAGCTTTAAACAGGCCGCTAACTATGGCTACACCTTC
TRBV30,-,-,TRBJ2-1,CAWSQGNEQFF,TGTGCCTGGAGCCAGGGGAATGAGCAGTTCTTC